This record concerns one T cell receptor beta chain sequence. Some clones are missing from TCRdb's copy, which holds only in-frame ones; the method was immunoSEQ multiplex PCR. The sample has 100,000 to 130,000 clones, 90% to 96% seen once; the top ten hold around 0.65%. Donors came from a validation cohort of approximately 110 subjects, distinct from the first 666-subject cohort. The data belong to a study of cytomegalovirus exposure and HLA in healthy donors. The CDR3 contains 17 residues. CDR1 LGHNA and CDR2 YNFKEQ come from the germline V gene. V shed 4 bases and J 3 bases; nucleotides not matched to a gene: 11.

J is TRBJ2-3 and V is TRBV4-2; 9 positions match TRBD2. This TCR derives from a woman aged 18 to 35 in good health and CMV-seronegative. The sequenced sample consisted of PBMCs. In DNA, the CDR3 is TGTGCCAGCAGCCGGAAGAGGGGCGGGGGGGGGACAGATACGCAGTATTTT. Encoded protein: CASSRKRGGGGTDTQYF.